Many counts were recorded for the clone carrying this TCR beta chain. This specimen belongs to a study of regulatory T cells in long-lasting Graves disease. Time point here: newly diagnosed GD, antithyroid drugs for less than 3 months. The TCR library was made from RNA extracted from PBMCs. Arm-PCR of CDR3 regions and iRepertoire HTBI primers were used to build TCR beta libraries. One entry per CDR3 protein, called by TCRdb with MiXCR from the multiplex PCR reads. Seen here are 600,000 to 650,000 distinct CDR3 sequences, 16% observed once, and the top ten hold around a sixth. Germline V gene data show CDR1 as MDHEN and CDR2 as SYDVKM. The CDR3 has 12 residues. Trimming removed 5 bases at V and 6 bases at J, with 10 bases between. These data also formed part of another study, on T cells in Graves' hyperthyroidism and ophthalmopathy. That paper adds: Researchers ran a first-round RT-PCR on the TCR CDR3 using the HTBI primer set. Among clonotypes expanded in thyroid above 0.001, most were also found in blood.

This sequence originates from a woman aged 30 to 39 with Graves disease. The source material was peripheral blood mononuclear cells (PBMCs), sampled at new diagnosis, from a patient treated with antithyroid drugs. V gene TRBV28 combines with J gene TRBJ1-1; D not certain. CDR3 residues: CASSPLVAEAFF. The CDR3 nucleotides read TGTGCCAGCAGTCCCTTGGTCGCTGAAGCTTTCTTT.